These T cell receptor beta chains were read from a single sample in a study of T cell changes during pregnancy in multiple sclerosis. The table came from immunoSEQ multiplex PCR; TCRdb's copy has only in-frame clones and leaves some out. In the table there are about 38,000 clones, 80% to 95% of which are singletons. Material: CD4+ T cells from peripheral blood mononuclear cells, obtained after pregnancy. These receptors were taken from a female donor in good health, enrolled as a control in a pregnancy study. The CDR3 runs from the conserved cysteine through the conserved F or W. Fields, in order: V gene, CDR3 length, D gene, clone size, J gene, CDR3 DNA, CDR3 protein. The D gene is left open where the match is weak. Clone size is not always given. Where it is, it says once, few, many or a class for expanded clones.

V gene: TRBV7-9; CDR3 length: 16; D gene: .; clone size: .; J gene: TRBJ1-2; CDR3 DNA: TGTGCCAGCAGCTTAGTAGGGGTCGCCCTTAACTATGGCTACACCTTC; CDR3 protein: CASSLVGVALNYGYTF
V gene: TRBV4-3; CDR3 length: 14; D gene: .; clone size: .; J gene: TRBJ2-3; CDR3 DNA: TGCGCCAGCAGCCAAGACCTTAGCACAGATACGCAGTATTTT; CDR3 protein: CASSQDLSTDTQYF
V gene: TRBV10-3; CDR3 length: 15; D gene: .; clone size: .; J gene: TRBJ2-1; CDR3 DNA: TGTGCCATCAGTGAGGCAGCGAGCTCCTACAATGAGCAGTTCTTC; CDR3 protein: CAISEAASSYNEQFF
V gene: TRBV29-1; CDR3 length: 14; D gene: .; clone size: .; J gene: TRBJ1-1; CDR3 DNA: TGCAGCGTAAGCCCGAAAATGGGGGCCACTGAAGCTTTCTTT; CDR3 protein: CSVSPKMGATEAFF
V gene: TRBV30; CDR3 length: 15; D gene: TRBD1; clone size: .; J gene: TRBJ1-1; CDR3 DNA: TGTGCCTGGAGCAACAGGGGGCTGGGGAACACTGAAGCTTTCTTT; CDR3 protein: CAWSNRGLGNTEAFF
V gene: TRBV30; CDR3 length: 14; D gene: TRBD2; clone size: .; J gene: TRBJ2-1; CDR3 DNA: TGTGCCTGGAGTGTAAGTCTAGCGGGGTATGAGCAGTTCTTC; CDR3 protein: CAWSVSLAGYEQFF
V gene: TRBV6-1; CDR3 length: 11; D gene: .; clone size: .; J gene: TRBJ1-1; CDR3 DNA: TGTGCCAGCAGTGAACTGCTCGGTGCTTTCTTT; CDR3 protein: CASSELLGAFF
V gene: TRBV29-1; CDR3 length: 12; D gene: .; clone size: .; J gene: TRBJ1-1; CDR3 DNA: TGCAGCGTTTCCGGGACATCGGTGAAAGCTTTCTTT; CDR3 protein: CSVSGTSVKAFF
V gene: TRBV6-6; CDR3 length: 16; D gene: TRBD2; clone size: .; J gene: TRBJ2-2; CDR3 DNA: TGTGCCAGCAGCGGGACTAGCGAAAAGAACACCGGGGAGCTGTTTTTT; CDR3 protein: CASSGTSEKNTGELFF
V gene: TRBV11-2; CDR3 length: 14; D gene: .; clone size: few; J gene: TRBJ2-7; CDR3 DNA: TGTGCCAGCAGCTCCCAAGGGAGCTCCTACGAGCAGTACTTC; CDR3 protein: CASSSQGSSYEQYF
V gene: TRBV4-1; CDR3 length: 17; D gene: TRBD1; clone size: .; J gene: TRBJ2-3; CDR3 DNA: TGCGCCAGCAGCCGGCCCCCCGGACAGGGAAACACAGATACGCAGTATTTT; CDR3 protein: CASSRPPGQGNTDTQYF
V gene: TRBV9; CDR3 length: 15; D gene: TRBD1; clone size: .; J gene: TRBJ1-2; CDR3 DNA: TGTGCCAGCAGCGTAGACGGACAGGGAGGCTATGGCTACACCTTC; CDR3 protein: CASSVDGQGGYGYTF
V gene: TRBV28; CDR3 length: 13; D gene: TRBD1; clone size: once; J gene: TRBJ1-2; CDR3 DNA: TGTACCAGCAGCCTCGGGACAGGGACTGGCTACACCTTC; CDR3 protein: CTSSLGTGTGYTF
V gene: TRBV19; CDR3 length: 17; D gene: TRBD1; clone size: once; J gene: TRBJ1-4; CDR3 DNA: TGTGCCAGTAGTGTCGGACAGGGGAGTGCAACTAATGAAAAACTGTTTTTT; CDR3 protein: CASSVGQGSATNEKLFF
V gene: TRBV5-4; CDR3 length: 15; D gene: .; clone size: .; J gene: TRBJ1-1; CDR3 DNA: TGTGCCAGCAGCTTGGCCGGACAGAGGAACACTGAAGCTTTCTTT; CDR3 protein: CASSLAGQRNTEAFF
V gene: TRBV2; CDR3 length: 17; D gene: .; clone size: .; J gene: TRBJ1-3; CDR3 DNA: TGTGCCAGCAGTGAGACCGGGAGACAGATCTCTGGAAACACCATATATTTT; CDR3 protein: CASSETGRQISGNTIYF
V gene: TRBV29-1; CDR3 length: 14; D gene: TRBD2; clone size: .; J gene: TRBJ2-5; CDR3 DNA: TGCAGCGTTGCGCCCGGGGGGAGCCAAGAGACCCAGTACTTC; CDR3 protein: CSVAPGGSQETQYF
V gene: TRBV29-1; CDR3 length: 17; D gene: TRBD2; clone size: .; J gene: TRBJ2-2; CDR3 DNA: TGCAGCGCAGCCTTGCTAGCGGGGGGCATGGGTACCGGGGAGCTGTTTTTT; CDR3 protein: CSAALLAGGMGTGELFF
V gene: TRBV7-8; CDR3 length: 16; D gene: TRBD1; clone size: .; J gene: TRBJ2-7; CDR3 DNA: TGTGCCAGCAGCGGGGTGGGGCAGGGGGTGTCCTACGAGCAGTACTTC; CDR3 protein: CASSGVGQGVSYEQYF
V gene: TRBV9; CDR3 length: 15; D gene: TRBD1; clone size: .; J gene: TRBJ1-2; CDR3 DNA: TGTGCCAGCAGCCCTATAGACAGGGTTAACTATGGCTACACCTTC; CDR3 protein: CASSPIDRVNYGYTF
V gene: TRBV6-1; CDR3 length: 12; D gene: .; clone size: .; J gene: TRBJ1-2; CDR3 DNA: TGTGCCAGCGCGGGACCAGGCTATGGCTACACCTTC; CDR3 protein: CASAGPGYGYTF
V gene: TRBV23-1; CDR3 length: 13; D gene: TRBD1; clone size: .; J gene: TRBJ2-5; CDR3 DNA: TGCGCCAGCAGTCACGGGACAGGGAAGACCCAGTACTTC; CDR3 protein: CASSHGTGKTQYF
V gene: TRBV9; CDR3 length: 14; D gene: TRBD1; clone size: .; J gene: TRBJ2-5; CDR3 DNA: TGTGCCAGCAGCGAACAGGGGGCGCGTGAGACCCAGTACTTC; CDR3 protein: CASSEQGARETQYF
V gene: TRBV19; CDR3 length: 17; D gene: TRBD2; clone size: .; J gene: TRBJ2-3; CDR3 DNA: TGTGCCAGCCGAGACCCCTTGGAGCGGGGGGAGGCAGATACGCAGTATTTT; CDR3 protein: CASRDPLERGEADTQYF
V gene: TRBV6-6; CDR3 length: 13; D gene: .; clone size: .; J gene: TRBJ2-2; CDR3 DNA: TGTGCCAGCAGACGAGTCAACACCGGGGAGCTGTTTTTT; CDR3 protein: CASRRVNTGELFF
V gene: TRBV27; CDR3 length: 18; D gene: TRBD2; clone size: .; J gene: TRBJ2-2; CDR3 DNA: TGTGCCAGCAGTTTAAGGTGGCTAGCGGGGGGTAACACCGGGGAGCTGTTTTTT; CDR3 protein: CASSLRWLAGGNTGELFF
V gene: TRBV7-6; CDR3 length: 14; D gene: .; clone size: .; J gene: TRBJ1-1; CDR3 DNA: TGTGCCAGCAGCTTGGGGAGAGGGAACACTGAAGCTTTCTTT; CDR3 protein: CASSLGRGNTEAFF
V gene: TRBV30; CDR3 length: 15; D gene: .; clone size: .; J gene: TRBJ2-1; CDR3 DNA: TGTGCCTGGACCCTTAGCGGACCCTCCTACAATGAGCAGTTCTTC; CDR3 protein: CAWTLSGPSYNEQFF
V gene: TRBV19; CDR3 length: 13; D gene: TRBD1; clone size: .; J gene: TRBJ1-1; CDR3 DNA: TGTGCCAGTAGTACAACAGGGGGATTTGAAGCTTTCTTT; CDR3 protein: CASSTTGGFEAFF
V gene: TRBV27; CDR3 length: 16; D gene: TRBD1; clone size: .; J gene: TRBJ1-2; CDR3 DNA: TGTGCCAGCAGTTTAACGGGGCAGGGGGCGGTCGAAGGCTACACCTTC; CDR3 protein: CASSLTGQGAVEGYTF
V gene: TRBV7-9; CDR3 length: 17; D gene: TRBD2; clone size: .; J gene: TRBJ2-7; CDR3 DNA: TGTGCCAGCAGATCCTCTGACGTCCTGACTAGCGGGCCTGAGCAGTACTTC; CDR3 protein: CASRSSDVLTSGPEQYF
V gene: TRBV9; CDR3 length: 14; D gene: .; clone size: .; J gene: TRBJ1-3; CDR3 DNA: TGTGCCAGCAGCGTAGTGGAACAGGGAAACACCATATATTTT; CDR3 protein: CASSVVEQGNTIYF
V gene: TRBV25-1; CDR3 length: 16; D gene: TRBD1; clone size: .; J gene: TRBJ1-2; CDR3 DNA: TGTGCCAGCAGTGGAGAACCGGGACAGGGGTACTATGGCTACACCTTC; CDR3 protein: CASSGEPGQGYYGYTF
V gene: TRBV27; CDR3 length: 16; D gene: .; clone size: .; J gene: TRBJ2-1; CDR3 DNA: TGTGCCAGCACCTCCCTAGGGGGATCGTCCTACAATGAGCAGTTCTTC; CDR3 protein: CASTSLGGSSYNEQFF
V gene: TRBV19; CDR3 length: 14; D gene: .; clone size: .; J gene: TRBJ2-3; CDR3 DNA: TGTGCCAGTAGTGCCTCACGGGGTCCAGATACGCAGTATTTT; CDR3 protein: CASSASRGPDTQYF